Shown below are 18 T cell receptor beta chains from a single sample sequenced in a study of Tregs in tolerant kidney transplant recipients. Sequencing was performed with immunoSEQ multiplex PCR; in TCRdb, only in-frame clones are kept and a portion is missing. In all, the sample yields 25,000 to 35,000 clones. This specimen consisted of CD8+ T cells from blood, obtained before the transplant. These TCRs come from a human donor who received a combined kidney and bone marrow transplant.

Details on this clone: The CDR3 is cut off 3 residues early in the read; its end comes from the germline J gene. This sequence joins TRBV5-6 and TRBJ1-1, with a possible D match to TRBD1 (6 bases). The CDR3 totals 14 residues. Trimming left V 0 bases short and J 1 base short, with 7 bases between. Germline lookup yields CDR1 SGHDT and CDR2 YYEEEE. The sequenced CDR3 bases are TGTGCCAGCAGCTTGGGAGGGGGGAACACTGAA. Translating it yields CASSLGGGNTE. The whole CDR3 reads CASSLGGGNTEAFF.

A word on this clone: Coverage ceases 3 residues before the CDR3 finishes, and the germline J gene fills in the end. The V gene is TRBV19, the J gene TRBJ1-2; the D gene is possibly TRBD1 (6 bases). Per germline, CDR1 LNHDA and CDR2 SQIVND (reference sequence). This CDR3 contains 16 residues. Deletions cut 0 bases from V and 3 bases from J, with 14 bases between. This CDR3 reads CASSIDPLQGYYGYTF. The CDR3 DNA, read in part, is TGTGCCAGTAGTATAGATCCCTTACAGGGATACTATGGC.

Details on this clone: The read falls 3 residues short of the CDR3 end, and the missing part is taken from the germline J gene. J is TRBJ1-4 and V is TRBV5-5; D is perhaps TRBD1 (5 bases). Trimming shortened V by 1 base and J by 4 bases, and 11 bases separated the two germline ends. Germline V CDR1 and CDR2: SGHKS, YYEKEE (reference sequence). The CDR3 covers 15 residues. The CDR3 sequence: CASSLWRQHNEKLFF. CDR3 DNA (partial): TGTGCCAGCAGCTTGTGGCGACAGCATAATGAAAAA.

On this clone: The CDR3 end is not reached by the read, which stops 3 residues before it; the germline J gene fills it in. The chain carries TRBV2 and TRBJ2-2, with TRBD2 matching over 8 bases. The V gene end was trimmed by 3 bases and the J gene end by 9 bases; junction bases not matched to a gene: 9. There are 15 residues in the CDR3. Germline loops: CDR1 SNHLY, CDR2 FYNNEI. CDR3 DNA, as far as it was read: TGTGCCAGCAGTGATTTCGCGGGAGGTGTCCGGGAG. Protein sequence: CASSDFAGGVRE. The whole CDR3 region reads CASSDFAGGVRELFF.

The CDR3 loop reads CASSEGQGYEQYF. The covered CDR3 bases are TGCGCCAGCAGTGAGGGGCAGGGCTACGAG. This sequence joins TRBV10-1 and TRBJ2-7; weak D call: TRBD1 (5 bases). Read data end 3 residues before the CDR3 end; the end is taken from the germline J gene. With 2 bases removed from V and 3 bases from J, the gap between germline ends came to 8 bases. Per the germline V gene, CDR1 is WNHNN and CDR2 is SYGVQD (reference sequence). The CDR3 consists of 13 residues.

As to this clone: Coverage ceases 3 residues before the CDR3 finishes, and the germline J gene fills in the end. The V call is TRBV12-5, the J call TRBJ2-5; D gene ambiguous. Germline V lookup: CDR1 LGHNT, CDR2 FRNRAP. Trimming pared 3 bases from V and 4 bases from J, leaving 6 bases between. This CDR3 is built from 12 residues. The part of the CDR3 DNA that was read is TGTGCTAGTGGTTTTTCCCTAGAGACC. The encoded protein is CASGFSLET. Given in full, the CDR3 is CASGFSLETQYF. The full variable domain, with the rest looked up from reference TRBV12-5 and TRBJ2-5, is DARVTQTPRHKVTEMGQEVTMRCQPILGHNTVFWYRQTMMQGLELLAYFRNRAPLDDSGMPKDRFSAEMPDATLATLKIQPSEPRDSAVYFCASGFSLETQYFGPGTRLLVL.

Notes on this clone: The read is 3 residues too short to cover the CDR3 end, so that end is filled in from the germline J gene. The V gene is TRBV7-2, the J gene TRBJ2-7; D could derive from TRBD1 or TRBD2 (5 bases each). The CDR3 loop spans 15 amino acids. Germline CDR1 reads SGHTA; CDR2 reads FQGNSA. V was trimmed by 5 bases and J by 3 bases, leaving 17 bases between them. The CDR3 is CASSHPRGLDYEQYF. The part of the CDR3 DNA that was read is TGTGCCAGCAGCCATCCGAGGGGTCTCGACTACGAG.

As to this clone: Read coverage stops 3 residues before the CDR3 terminus; the germline J gene supplies the remainder. The chain couples TRBV18 to TRBJ2-7; TRBD1 agrees at 9 bases. From germline, CDR1 is KGHSH and CDR2 LQKENI. J was trimmed by 6 bases and V by 6 bases; bases with no gene match: 6. This CDR3 has 13 residues. The part of the CDR3 DNA that was read is TGTGCCAGCTCGGGTAGGACAGGGGCCGAG. It translates to CASSGRTGAE. The complete CDR3 reads CASSGRTGAEQYF.

A remark on this clone: The CDR3 end is not reached by the read, which stops 3 residues before it; the germline J gene fills it in. V gene TRBV11-1 combines with J gene TRBJ1-2; D gene uncertain. This CDR3 has 13 amino acids. Trimming removed 8 bases from V and 3 bases from J, with 13 bases in between. In germline, CDR1 is SGHAT, CDR2 FQDESV (reference sequence). The covered CDR3 bases are TGTGCCAGCTCCCCCGTGGCGGACTATGGC. It codes for CASSPVADYG. The whole CDR3 sequence reads CASSPVADYGYTF. Full variable domain (remainder filled in from reference TRBV11-1 and TRBJ1-2): EAEVAQSPRYKITEKSQAVAFWCDPISGHATLYWYRQILGQGPELLVQFQDESVVDDSQLPKDRFSAERLKGVDSTLKIQPAELGDSAMYLCASSPVADYGYTFGSGTRLTVV.

Comment on this clone: Coverage ceases 3 residues before the CDR3 finishes, and the germline J gene fills in the end. The chain couples TRBV10-1 to TRBJ2-7, with TRBD1 identical over 7 bases. In germline, CDR1 is WNHNN, CDR2 SYGVQD (reference sequence). This CDR3 is 16 amino acids long. The junction had 14 bases not matched to a gene; V was cut back by 3 bases and J by 6 bases. CDR3 bases read: TGCGCCAGCAGTGAAGGTTCGCAGGGGGTCTTGATCGAG. It yields the protein CASSEGSQGVLIE. The whole CDR3 region reads CASSEGSQGVLIEQYF.

Details on this clone: The sequence runs out 3 residues before the end of the CDR3; the remainder is reconstructed from the germline J gene. The V and J genes are TRBV7-2 and TRBJ2-1, with 7 bases identical to TRBD2. V gave up 3 bases and J gave up 3 bases; unmatched junction bases: 5. CDR3 length equals 15 residues. CDR1 is SGHTA and CDR2 is FQGNSA in the germline V gene. The CDR3 is CASSLSGIYYNEQFF. The CDR3 DNA, read in part, is TGTGCCAGCAGCTTGAGCGGGATTTACTACAATGAG.

About this clone itself: The DNA ends 3 residues before the CDR3 does, and the rest of the CDR3 is filled in from the germline J gene. The J gene is TRBJ2-1, the V gene TRBV11-2, with TRBD2 identical over 8 bases. After removal of 5 bases from V and 0 bases from J, the junction contained 3 bases not matched to a gene. CDR3 size: 15 residues. Germline V gene lookup returns CDR1 SGHAT and CDR2 FQNNGV. Partial CDR3 DNA: TGTGCCAGCAGCGGCCGGGGGGGCTCCTACAATGAG. Translated: CASSGRGGSYNE. The whole CDR3 region reads CASSGRGGSYNEQFF. Based on the CDR3 plus reference TRBV11-2 and TRBJ2-1, the full variable domain is EAGVAQSPRYKIIEKRQSVAFWCNPISGHATLYWYQQILGQGPKLLIQFQNNGVVDDSQLPKDRFSAERLKGVDSTLKIQPAKLEDSAVYLCASSGRGGSYNEQFFGPGTRLTVL.

As to this clone: The sequenced fragment ends 3 residues before the CDR3 boundary, so the rest is inferred from the germline J gene. The chain has TRBV23-1 and TRBJ1-2; tentatively, D is TRBD1 (5 bases). TRBV23-1 is annotated as an ORF whose role is uncertain. CDR3 length equals 21 residues. V dropped 4 bases and J dropped 1 base, with 31 bases sitting between them. The CDR3 here is CASSPKWGRLPLVGHNYGYTF. The sequenced CDR3 bases are TGCGCCAGCAGTCCCAAGTGGGGCAGGTTGCCGCTTGTAGGACATAACTATGGC.

Remarks on this clone: The CDR3 extends 3 residues past the end of the read, so its final part is completed from the germline J gene. The chain combines TRBV7-6 with TRBJ2-1; 11 positions agree with TRBD2. CDR3 length: 14 amino acids. V lost 5 bases and J lost 7; bases outside the gene matches: 4. Germline CDR1 and CDR2: SGHVS and FNYEAQ. CDR3 sequence reads: CASSQWTSGNEQFF. The sequenced part of the CDR3 DNA is TGTGCCAGCAGCCAGTGGACTAGCGGGAATGAG.

Comment on this clone: The observed sequence ends 3 residues before the CDR3 terminus, with the missing tail filled in from the germline J gene. The chain is built from TRBV20-1 and TRBJ2-7; TRBD2 matches 8 bases. The CDR3 extends over 16 amino acids. Looked up from germline, CDR1 is DFQATT and CDR2 is SNEGSKA (reference sequence). Germline trimming cut 0 bases from V and 5 bases from J; bases unmatched to any gene: 12. The DNA read from the CDR3 is TGCAGTGCTAGAGATCATGCGGGACTAGGGGTCCACGAG. Translated: CSARDHAGLGVHE. The full CDR3 sequence reads CSARDHAGLGVHEQYF.

About this clone: Sequencing ends 3 residues short of the CDR3 end; the germline J gene provides the rest. The rearrangement links TRBV7-7 to TRBJ2-5; TRBD2 matches 7 bases. V was pared by 5 bases and J by 7 bases, with 7 bases of the junction left unmatched. CDR3 length equals 13 residues. The germline V gene encodes CDR1 SSHAT and CDR2 FNYEAQ (reference sequence). The CDR3 bases that were read are TGTGCCAGCAGCCCTCACGGGGAGGGGACC. Its protein product is CASSPHGEGT. The CDR3 reads in full as CASSPHGEGTQYF.

Of note for this clone: The read comes to an end 3 residues before the CDR3 does, leaving the germline J gene to fill in the end. This rearrangement joins TRBV7-2 to TRBJ2-1; D is unresolved. Trimming shortened V by 3 bases and J by 4 bases, and 7 bases separated the two germline ends. Looked up from germline, CDR1 is SGHTA and CDR2 is FQGNSA. The length of the CDR3 is 13 residues. The DNA read from the CDR3 is TGTGCCAGCAGCTTCGCAGTTTACAATGAG. Its protein is CASSFAVYNE. The whole CDR3 protein is CASSFAVYNEQFF.

As for this clone: With the read ending 3 residues before the CDR3 end, the germline J gene is used to fill in that end. The chain joins TRBV7-9 to TRBJ1-3; weak D call: TRBD1 (6 bases). Trimming removed 5 bases at V and 8 bases at J, with 13 bases between. This CDR3 is built from 13 residues. CDR1 is SEHNR, CDR2 FQNEAQ, per germline (reference sequence). The part of the CDR3 DNA that was read is TGTGCCAGCAGCCTCTCAGGGGCGGACACC. It yields the protein CASSLSGADT. The complete CDR3 sequence is CASSLSGADTIYF.